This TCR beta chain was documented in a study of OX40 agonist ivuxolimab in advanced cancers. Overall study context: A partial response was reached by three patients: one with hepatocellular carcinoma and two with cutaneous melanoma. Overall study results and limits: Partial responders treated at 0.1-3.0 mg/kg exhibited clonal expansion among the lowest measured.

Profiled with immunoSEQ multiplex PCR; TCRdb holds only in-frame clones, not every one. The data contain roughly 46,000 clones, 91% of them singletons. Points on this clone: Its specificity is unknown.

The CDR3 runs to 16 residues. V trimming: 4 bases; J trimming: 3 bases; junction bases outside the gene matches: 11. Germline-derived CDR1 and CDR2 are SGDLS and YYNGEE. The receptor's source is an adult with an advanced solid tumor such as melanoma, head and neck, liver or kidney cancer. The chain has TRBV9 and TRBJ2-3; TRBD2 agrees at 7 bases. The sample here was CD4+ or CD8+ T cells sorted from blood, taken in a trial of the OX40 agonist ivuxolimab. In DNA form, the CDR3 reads TGTGCCAGCAGCCCCTACCGCAGCGGGAAGACAGATACGCAGTATTTT. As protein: CASSPYRSGKTDTQYF. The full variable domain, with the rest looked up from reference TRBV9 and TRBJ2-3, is DSGVTQTPKHLITATGQRVTLRCSPRSGDLSVYWYQQSLDQGLQFLIQYYNGEERAKGNILERFSAQQFPDLHSELNLSSLELGDSALYFCASSPYRSGKTDTQYFGPGTRLTVL.